This TCR beta chain was sequenced during a study of T-cell reconstitution after alpha-beta-depleted transplantation in children. Library preparation (for TCRbeta) was performed with unique molecular identifiers. One entry per CDR3 protein, called by TCRdb with MiXCR from the PCR reads. The sample carries 500,000 to 600,000 distinct CDR3 sequences, around 17% recorded once. The ends were cut back, 11 bases at V and 7 bases at J, with 11 bases in the middle. The CDR3 is 11 amino acids. Looked up from germline, CDR1 is ENHRY and CDR2 is SYGVKD. The sequencing used PBMCs from the stem cell graft donor, collected from the stem cell graft. This sequence joins TRBV10-3 and TRBJ2-2, with TRBD2 as a possible D gene (5 bases). The TCR sequence derives from a human donor who donated a stem cell graft to a child with acute lymphoblastic leukemia. Here the CDR3 reads CAAGGVGELFF. CDR3 bases: TGTGCCGCAGGAGGAGTCGGGGAGCTGTTTTTT.